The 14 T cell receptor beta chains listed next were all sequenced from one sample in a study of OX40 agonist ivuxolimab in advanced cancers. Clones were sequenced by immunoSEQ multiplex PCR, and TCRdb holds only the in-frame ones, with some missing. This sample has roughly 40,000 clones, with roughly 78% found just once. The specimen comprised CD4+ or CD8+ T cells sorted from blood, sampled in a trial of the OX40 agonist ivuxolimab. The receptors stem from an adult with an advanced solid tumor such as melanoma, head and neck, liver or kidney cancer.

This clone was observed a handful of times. CDR3 residues: CASSSRQSGNQPQHF. The CDR3 DNA reads as TGTGCCAGCAGTTCCCGACAGTCGGGCAATCAGCCCCAGCATTTT. The chain is built from TRBV28 and TRBJ1-5, with D possibly TRBD1 on 5 matching bases. From germline, CDR1 is MDHEN and CDR2 SYDVKM. This CDR3 comprises 15 residues. V was clipped by 4 bases and J by 2 bases, with 12 bases between them. The variable domain in full, with the rest retrieved from reference TRBV28 and TRBJ1-5, is DVKVTQSSRYLVKRTGEKVFLECVQDMDHENMFWYRQDPGLGLRLIYFSYDVKMKEKGDIPEGYSVSREKKERFSLILESASTNQTSMYLCASSSRQSGNQPQHFGDGTRLSIL.

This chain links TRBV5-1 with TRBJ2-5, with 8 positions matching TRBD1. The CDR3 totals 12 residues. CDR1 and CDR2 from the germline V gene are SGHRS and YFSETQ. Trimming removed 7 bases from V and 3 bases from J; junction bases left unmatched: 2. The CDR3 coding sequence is TGCGCCAGCCTGGACAGGGAAGAGACCCAGTACTTC. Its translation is CASLDREETQYF.

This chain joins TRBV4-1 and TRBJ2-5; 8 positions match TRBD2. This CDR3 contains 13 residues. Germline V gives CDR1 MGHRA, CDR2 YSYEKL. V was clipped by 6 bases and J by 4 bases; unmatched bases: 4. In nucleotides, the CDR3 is TGCGCCAGCAGGCGGGGGGTCGGAGAGACCCAGTACTTC. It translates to CASRRGVGETQYF.

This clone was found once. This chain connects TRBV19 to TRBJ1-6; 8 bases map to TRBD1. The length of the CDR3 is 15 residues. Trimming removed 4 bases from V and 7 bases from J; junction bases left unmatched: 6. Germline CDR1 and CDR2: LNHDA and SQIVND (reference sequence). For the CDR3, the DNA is TGTGCCAGTAGTAGTACCGGGACAGGAAATTCACCCCTCCACTTT. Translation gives CASSSTGTGNSPLHF.

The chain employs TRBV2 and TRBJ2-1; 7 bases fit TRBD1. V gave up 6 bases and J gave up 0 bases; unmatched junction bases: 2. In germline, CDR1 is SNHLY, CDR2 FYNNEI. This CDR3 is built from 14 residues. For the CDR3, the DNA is TGTGCCAGCAGGGACAGGAGCTCCTACAATGAGCAGTTCTTC. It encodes CASRDRSSYNEQFF.

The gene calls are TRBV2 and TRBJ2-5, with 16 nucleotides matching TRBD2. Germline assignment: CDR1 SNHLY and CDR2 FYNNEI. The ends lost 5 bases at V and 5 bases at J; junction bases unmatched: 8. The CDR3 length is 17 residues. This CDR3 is CASSPGTSGRAGETQYF. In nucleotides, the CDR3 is TGTGCCAGCAGTCCCGGGACTAGCGGGAGGGCCGGGGAGACCCAGTACTTC. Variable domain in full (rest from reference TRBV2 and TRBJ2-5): EPEVTQTPSHQVTQMGQEVILRCVPISNHLYFYWYRQILGQKVEFLVSFYNNEISEKSEIFDDQFSVERPDGSNFTLKIRSTKLEDSAMYFCASSPGTSGRAGETQYFGPGTRLLVL.

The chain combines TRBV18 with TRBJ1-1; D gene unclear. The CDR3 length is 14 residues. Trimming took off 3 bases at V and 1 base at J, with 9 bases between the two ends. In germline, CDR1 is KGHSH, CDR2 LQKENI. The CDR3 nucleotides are TGTGCCAGCTCACCCCTCCCGGGGAACACTGAAGCTTTCTTT. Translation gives CASSPLPGNTEAFF. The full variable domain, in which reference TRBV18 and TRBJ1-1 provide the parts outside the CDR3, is NAGVMQNPRHLVRRRGQEARLRCSPMKGHSHVYWYRQLPEEGLKFMVYLQKENIIDESGMPKERFSAEFPKEGPSILRIQQVVRGDSAAYFCASSPLPGNTEAFFGQGTRLTVV.

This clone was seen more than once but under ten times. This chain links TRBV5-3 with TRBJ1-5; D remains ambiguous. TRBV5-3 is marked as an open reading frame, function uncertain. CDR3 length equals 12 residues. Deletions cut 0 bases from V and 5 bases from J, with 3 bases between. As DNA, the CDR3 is TGTGCCAGAAGCTTGGGGGATCAGCCCCAGCATTTT. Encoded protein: CARSLGDQPQHF.

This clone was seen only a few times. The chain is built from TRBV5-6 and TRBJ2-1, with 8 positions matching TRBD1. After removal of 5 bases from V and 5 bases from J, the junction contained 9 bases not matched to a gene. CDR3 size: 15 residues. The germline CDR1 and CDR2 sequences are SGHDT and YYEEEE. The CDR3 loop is CASSPGTGPNNEQFF. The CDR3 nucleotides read TGTGCCAGCAGTCCCGGGACAGGCCCGAACAATGAGCAGTTCTTC.

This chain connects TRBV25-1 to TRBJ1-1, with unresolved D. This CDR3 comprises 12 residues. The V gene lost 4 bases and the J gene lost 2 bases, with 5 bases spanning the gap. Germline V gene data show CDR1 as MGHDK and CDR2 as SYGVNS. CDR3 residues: CASSGINTEAFF. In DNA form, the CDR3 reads TGTGCCAGCAGTGGGATAAACACTGAAGCTTTCTTT.

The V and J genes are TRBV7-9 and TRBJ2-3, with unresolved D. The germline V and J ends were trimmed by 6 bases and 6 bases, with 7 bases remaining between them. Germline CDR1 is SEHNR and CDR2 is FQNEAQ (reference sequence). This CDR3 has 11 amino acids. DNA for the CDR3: TGTGCCAGCAGTTTTGGGGATACGCAGTATTTT. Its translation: CASSFGDTQYF.

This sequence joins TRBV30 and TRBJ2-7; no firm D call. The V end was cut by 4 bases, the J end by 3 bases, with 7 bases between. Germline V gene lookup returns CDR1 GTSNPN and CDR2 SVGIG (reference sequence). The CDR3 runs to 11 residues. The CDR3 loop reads CAWNIGYEQYF. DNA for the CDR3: TGTGCCTGGAACATTGGCTACGAGCAGTACTTC.

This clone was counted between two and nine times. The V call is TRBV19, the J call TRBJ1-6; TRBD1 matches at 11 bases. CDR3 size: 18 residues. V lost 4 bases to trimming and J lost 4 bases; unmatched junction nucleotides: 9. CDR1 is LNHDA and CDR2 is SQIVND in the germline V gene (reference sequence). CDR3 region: CASSTSGQGAQYNSPLHF. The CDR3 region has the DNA TGTGCCAGTAGTACCAGCGGACAGGGGGCCCAGTATAATTCACCCCTCCACTTT.

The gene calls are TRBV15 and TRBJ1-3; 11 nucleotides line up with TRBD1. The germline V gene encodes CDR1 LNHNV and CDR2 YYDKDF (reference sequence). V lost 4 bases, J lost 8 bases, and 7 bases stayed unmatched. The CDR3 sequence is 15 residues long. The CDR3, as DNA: TGTGCCACCAGCACCGGACAGGGGGCTTGGGACACCATATATTTT. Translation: CATSTGQGAWDTIYF.